The source of this T cell receptor beta chain is a study of T cells after yellow fever vaccination (dated by TCRdb to 2018 to 2020). Describing the broader study: The SMART-Seq v4 Ultra Low Input RNA kit was used to prepare libraries from fractions with low cell numbers. Bulk TCR alpha and beta repertoires were sequenced longitudinally to track T-cell clones before and after primary and booster YFV17D yellow fever vaccination. Two healthy male donors, one aged 18 to 30 and one aged 30 to 40 years, made up the cohort. Blood was drawn at multiple timepoints before and after primary and secondary immunization, with bulk PBMC replicates and cell subsets isolated. Beyond this particular receptor, the publication reports: Computational filtering was needed because FACS-sorted repertoires could contain abundant contaminating clonotypes from the bulk population. Because the study included only two donors, the extent to which the findings can be generalized is limited. After the booster, most clones that had expanded after primary vaccination were detected again (approximately 96% of CD4 and around nine tenths of CD8), suggesting broad maintenance of memory. A small share of clonotypes was detected in both CD4 and CD8 compartments, with the overlap likely arising from convergent recombination. The secondary T-cell response was weaker than the primary response but faster, peaking on day 5 instead of day 15.

Sequencing instrument: Illumina NovaSeq 6000. TCR cDNA was synthesized by 5'RACE template switching, which introduced a universal primer site and unique molecular identifiers. Priming for cDNA synthesis came from both the TCR alpha and TCR beta constant segments. Library amplification involved two PCR steps, and the second step added sample barcodes and sequencing adapters. Libraries were sequenced on Illumina HiSeq 2500 (2x100 bp) or NovaSeq (2x150 bp). Per the source publication's procedure: MIGEC was used to demultiplex reads and collapse the reads into UMI consensus sequences, and MiXCR was used for V(D)J alignment. Clonotypes responding to the vaccine were identified with edgeR on replicate PBMC samples, with the criteria of FDR below 0.01 and a log2 fold change above 5 up to day 15. Each bulk clonotype received a CD4 or CD8 identity based on whether the sequenced CD4 or CD8 repertoire contained that clonotype at higher abundance. TCRdb reprocessing: public reads trimmed at Q25 with fastp, clones called with MiXCR, in-frame beta chains kept. CDR3 protein duplicates are merged, each entry listing the most common genes and DNA. Clone size and V and J calls follow TCRdb, not the original study. The sample yields some 260,000 distinct CDR3 sequences; roughly 5.2% were counted once. The ten largest clones represent around 3.3% of the sample.

A word on this clonotype: The specificity of this receptor is unknown. Base-call qualities are not available, and no considerably larger clone is one nucleotide away.

There are 14 amino acids in the CDR3, from cysteine to phenylalanine inclusive. Only the CDR3 portion is preserved as DNA: 42 bases, with reading frame beginning at the first base. From a lookup of the germline V gene (reference sequence), CDR1 and CDR2 are MNHNY and SVGAGI. V is shortened by 7 bases, J by 5 bases, and the region joining them spans 15 bases. The treatment or condition label, as the study defines it: live attenuated yellow fever vaccine strain. PBMCs were isolated from peripheral blood using a standard Ficoll-Paque protocol. Dynabeads CD4 and CD8 positive selection kits were used to isolate the CD4 and CD8 T-cell fractions. TriZol was used to extract RNA from bulk PBMCs, from CD4 and CD8 fractions, and from dextramer-positive and dextramer-negative fractions.

The sequenced sample was CD4+ T cells sorted from PBMCs, obtained on the day of the yellow fever booster vaccination. The clonotype comes from a young man who received the YFV17D yellow fever vaccine. The chain links TRBV6-6 with TRBJ1-5, with the identity of the D gene unclear. The bases are TGTGCCAGCAACCGGGATGGCGGCGATCAGCCCCAGCATTTT. Its translation is CASNRDGGDQPQHF.